This T cell receptor (beta chain) was obtained from a study of blood T cell repertoires in COVID-19 (dated by TCRdb to about 2020). A note on the overall study: Samples from collaborators originated in the United States, Italy and Spain and spanned both the acute and convalescent phases of COVID-19. The material from the prospective study consisted of cDNA or gDNA derived from T cells, B-cell-depleted T cells, or PBMCs. Subjects who had been exposed to COVID-19, were actively infected with it, or had recovered from it provided the deeply sampled blood TCRbeta repertoires that made up the dataset. The repertoires were made available in a free public database intended to serve as a resource for research on the immune response to SARS-CoV-2. The samples were drawn from two sources: the first 160 participants of the ongoing ImmuneRACE study, and 1,200 or so subjects contributed by 6 global collaborators. The sample metadata nearly always contained a de-identified subject ID, COVID-19 status, age in years and sex. Where available, HLA class I and class II types were obtained from metadata supplied by the sample provider rather than from assay-based typing. Overall study results and their limits: How much clinical and demographic metadata was included differed by source and by participant, and the metadata was provided uncurated.

TCRbeta CDR3 regions were amplified from genomic DNA by means of the immunoSEQ Assay, a bias-controlled multiplex PCR. Per the source publication's procedure: The number of nucleated cells in each sample was estimated by amplification of reference gene primers within the assay. To quantify the absolute abundance of each unique TCRbeta CDR3 rearrangement, sequence reads were collapsed and filtered. For each sample, productive Simpson clonality was calculated as the square root of Simpson's diversity index across productive rearrangements. Not all clones reach the TCRdb copy of this immuneACCESS table, which keeps in-frame sequences only. Checked studies attribute under half of the gap to unresolved V genes and leave the rest unexplained. V and J calls and clone size come straight from that table; D and trimming were deduced from the DNA. This sample is represented by under 400,000 clones; roughly 90% of them were singletons. The top ten clonotypes cover approximately 0.93% of the sample.

Enrolling through a virtual design, the prospective study's participants ranged in age from about 18 to 100 years and lived across some 22 United States geographic areas. In the prospective study, participants were assigned to cohorts based on the clinical history participants reported in a screening survey and a study questionnaire. Exposed participants had been in contact with someone with a PCR-confirmed or clinician-diagnosed COVID-19 case within 2 weeks of study entry. In the prospective study, whole blood, serum and a nasopharyngeal or oropharyngeal swab were collected from each participant by mobile phlebotomists. Participants in the prospective study had the option to provide additional blood draws and questionnaires over a roughly 2-month period. Prospective study blood samples were shipped either frozen or at room temperature before DNA extraction. On this clone itself: Its antigen is still unknown. No much larger clone is present one base from it, and per-base qualities are unavailable.

This receptor was taken from a woman in her 30s who had been exposed to COVID-19. The sequenced sample consisted of PBMCs or T cells enriched from blood (not recorded which).

The DNA is TGTGCCAGCAGTCCACCGGGCGGGGTTGCCGGGGAGCTGTTTTTT. Its translation is CASSPPGGVAGELFF. The chain links TRBV2 with TRBJ2-2; possibly the D gene is TRBD2, per 6 matching bases. Including cysteine and phenylalanine, the CDR3 has 15 amino acids. Only the CDR3 DNA is retained, 45 bases long and in frame from the first base. V and J are truncated by 5 bases and 6 bases respectively, leaving an intervening sequence of 16 bases. The germline V gene yields SNHLY for CDR1 and FYNNEI for CDR2.